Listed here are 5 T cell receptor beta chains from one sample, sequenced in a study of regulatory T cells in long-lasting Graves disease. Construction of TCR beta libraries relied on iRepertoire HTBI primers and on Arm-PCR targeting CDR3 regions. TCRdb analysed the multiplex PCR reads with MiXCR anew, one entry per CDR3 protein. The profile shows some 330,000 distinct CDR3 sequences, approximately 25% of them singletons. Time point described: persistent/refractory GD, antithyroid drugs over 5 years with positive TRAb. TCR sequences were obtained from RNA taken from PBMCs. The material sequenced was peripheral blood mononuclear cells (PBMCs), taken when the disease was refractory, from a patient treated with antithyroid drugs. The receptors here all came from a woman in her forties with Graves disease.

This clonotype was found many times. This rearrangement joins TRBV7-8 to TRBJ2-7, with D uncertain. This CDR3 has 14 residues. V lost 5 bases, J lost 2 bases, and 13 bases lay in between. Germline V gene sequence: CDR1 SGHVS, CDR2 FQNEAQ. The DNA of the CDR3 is TGTGCCAGCAGCGGATTTAACCTCGCCTACGAGCAGTACTTC. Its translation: CASSGFNLAYEQYF.

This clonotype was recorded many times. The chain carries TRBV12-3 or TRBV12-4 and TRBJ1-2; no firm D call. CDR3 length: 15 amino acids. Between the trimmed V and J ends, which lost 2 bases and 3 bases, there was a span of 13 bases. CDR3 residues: CASSLSEGSYYGYTF. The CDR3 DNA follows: TGTGCCAGCAGTTTAAGCGAAGGGTCCTACTATGGCTACACCTTC.

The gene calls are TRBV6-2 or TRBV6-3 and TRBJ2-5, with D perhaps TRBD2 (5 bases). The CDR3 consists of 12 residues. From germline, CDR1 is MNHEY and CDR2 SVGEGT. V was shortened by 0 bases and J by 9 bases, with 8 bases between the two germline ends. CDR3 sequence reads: CASSYSVEAQYF. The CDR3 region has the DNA TGTGCCAGCAGTTACTCAGTGGAGGCCCAGTACTTC.

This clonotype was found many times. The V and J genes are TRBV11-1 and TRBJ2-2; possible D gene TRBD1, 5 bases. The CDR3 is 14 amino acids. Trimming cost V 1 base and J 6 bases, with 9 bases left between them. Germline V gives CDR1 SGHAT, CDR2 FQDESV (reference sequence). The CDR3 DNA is TGTGCCAGCAGCTTAGGGGGCTTTGCCGGGGAGCTGTTTTTT. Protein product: CASSLGGFAGELFF.

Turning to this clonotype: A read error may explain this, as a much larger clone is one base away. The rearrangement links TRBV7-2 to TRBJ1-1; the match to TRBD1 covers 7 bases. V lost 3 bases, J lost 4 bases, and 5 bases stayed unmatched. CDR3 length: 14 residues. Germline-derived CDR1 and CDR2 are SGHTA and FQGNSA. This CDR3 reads CASSLSTGATEAFF. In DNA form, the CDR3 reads TGTGCCAGCAGCTTGTCCACAGGGGCCACTGAAGCTTTCTTT.